The rows below give T cell receptor beta chains drawn from one sample of a study of blood T cell repertoires in COVID-19. The protocol was immunoSEQ multiplex PCR, while the TCRdb copy is restricted to in-frame clones and leaves out a portion. Counted here are fewer than 40,000 clones, 88% occurring once; the ten biggest clones make up approximately 32%. Sequencing was done on a sample of peripheral blood. The receptors shown here come from a man aged 65 to 85 with active COVID-19. Both conserved end residues are part of each CDR3. Fields, in order: CDR3 length, J gene, clone size, D gene, V gene, CDR3 DNA, CDR3 protein. A D gene is named only where the DNA matches it firmly. Clone size is not always given. Where it is, it says once, few, many or a class for expanded clones.

length: 15; J: TRBJ2-7; size: .; D: .; V: TRBV28; DNA: TGTGCCAGCAGTTTATATCGGCACAGGGTACGCGAGCAGTACTTC; CDR3: CASSLYRHRVREQYF
length: 14; J: TRBJ2-2; size: .; D: .; V: TRBV6-5; DNA: TGTGCCAGCAGTAGCGAAGGTTGGACCGGGGAGCTGTTTTTT; CDR3: CASSSEGWTGELFF
length: 12; J: TRBJ2-7; size: .; D: .; V: TRBV10-3; DNA: TGTGCCATCAGTGGGTCAGAGTACGAGCAGTACTTC; CDR3: CAISGSEYEQYF
length: 13; J: TRBJ2-5; size: .; D: .; V: TRBV19; DNA: TGTGCCAGTAGCGGGACTTTAATTGAGACCCAGTACTTC; CDR3: CASSGTLIETQYF
length: 12; J: TRBJ1-2; size: .; D: .; V: TRBV28; DNA: TGTGCCAGCATCCGGGGGGTGGGTGGCTACACCTTC; CDR3: CASIRGVGGYTF
length: 14; J: TRBJ1-1; size: .; D: TRBD1; V: TRBV7-3; DNA: TGTGCCAGCAGCCCTGACAGGGCGAACACTGAAGCTTTCTTT; CDR3: CASSPDRANTEAFF
length: 14; J: TRBJ1-4; size: few; D: .; V: TRBV7-9; DNA: TGTGCCAGCAGCCCCCACCAGGAAAGTGAAAAACTGTTTTTT; CDR3: CASSPHQESEKLFF
length: 16; J: TRBJ2-1; size: .; D: .; V: TRBV30; DNA: TGTGCCTGGAGGCTACAGGGCGGGCAAGCAGCACATGAGCAGTTCTTC; CDR3: CAWRLQGGQAAHEQFF
length: 17; J: TRBJ2-3; size: .; D: TRBD2; V: TRBV24-1; DNA: TGTGCCACCAGTGATTTAACGGGAGGCGCCCACCGAGATACGCAGTATTTT; CDR3: CATSDLTGGAHRDTQYF
length: 16; J: TRBJ2-3; size: .; D: .; V: TRBV4-1; DNA: TGCGCCAGCGGAGGCGAGGTAGCGAGGAGAACAGATACGCAGTATTTT; CDR3: CASGGEVARRTDTQYF
length: 15; J: TRBJ2-3; size: once; D: TRBD1; V: TRBV7-2; DNA: TGTGCCAGCAGCTACAGGGGCGGGAGCACAGATACGCAGTATTTT; CDR3: CASSYRGGSTDTQYF
length: 14; J: TRBJ2-2; size: .; D: .; V: TRBV5-1; DNA: TGCGCCAGCAGCTTGGACGCGGGAAGGGGGGAGCTGTTTTTT; CDR3: CASSLDAGRGELFF
length: 14; J: TRBJ2-1; size: .; D: TRBD1; V: TRBV6-6; DNA: TGTGCCAGCCTTAACCGGGACAGGGGGGCTGAGCAGTTCTTC; CDR3: CASLNRDRGAEQFF
length: 17; J: TRBJ2-1; size: .; D: TRBD1; V: TRBV5-6; DNA: TGTGCCAGCAGCTTGGGAGGGACAGTAAGCTCCTACAATGAGCAGTTCTTC; CDR3: CASSLGGTVSSYNEQFF
length: 15; J: TRBJ2-1; size: .; D: .; V: TRBV27; DNA: TGTGCCAGCAAAATCCGGGCTAGCCTCGGCAATGAGCAGTTCTTC; CDR3: CASKIRASLGNEQFF
length: 15; J: TRBJ2-2; size: .; D: .; V: TRBV11-2; DNA: TGTGCCAGCAGCTTAGTCGTACTAGCCCCCGGGGAGCTGTTTTTT; CDR3: CASSLVVLAPGELFF
length: 15; J: TRBJ2-7; size: few; D: .; V: TRBV19; DNA: TGTGCCAGTACCTCCTCCTTTAGAGGCTCCTACGAGCAGTACTTC; CDR3: CASTSSFRGSYEQYF
length: 14; J: TRBJ2-2; size: .; D: TRBD1; V: TRBV28; DNA: TGTGCCAGCACCGTGGGACAGGTAACCGGGGAGCTGTTTTTT; CDR3: CASTVGQVTGELFF
length: 13; J: TRBJ2-5; size: .; D: .; V: TRBV7-2; DNA: TGTGCCAGCAGCTTATTTCCCCGGGAGACCCAGTACTTC; CDR3: CASSLFPRETQYF
length: 16; J: TRBJ2-7; size: .; D: TRBD1; V: TRBV6-6; DNA: TGTGCCAGCACCCAACACGGGACAGGGAGCTCCTACGAGCAGTACTTC; CDR3: CASTQHGTGSSYEQYF
length: 14; J: TRBJ2-5; size: .; D: TRBD2; V: TRBV3-1/TRBV3-2; DNA: TGTGCCAGCAGCCAGCGGGGGTCGCAAGAGACCCAGTACTTC; CDR3: CASSQRGSQETQYF
length: 15; J: TRBJ1-4; size: .; D: .; V: TRBV7-2; DNA: TGTGCCAGCAGCTTATTATGGACTGACAATGAAAAACTGTTTTTT; CDR3: CASSLLWTDNEKLFF
length: 15; J: TRBJ2-5; size: .; D: .; V: TRBV7-9; DNA: TGTGCCAGCAGACCCAACGGGACTGCAAAAGAGACCCAGTACTTC; CDR3: CASRPNGTAKETQYF
length: 17; J: TRBJ1-4; size: .; D: TRBD1; V: TRBV6-2/TRBV6-3; DNA: TGTGCCAGCAGCCGCCGGGACAGGCGTTCTCGCAATGAAAAACTGTTTTTT; CDR3: CASSRRDRRSRNEKLFF
length: 16; J: TRBJ2-1; size: .; D: TRBD2; V: TRBV7-2; DNA: TGTGCCAGCAGCTTCGCCGGGACTAGCGGAAACAATGAGCAGTTCTTC; CDR3: CASSFAGTSGNNEQFF
length: 14; J: TRBJ1-1; size: .; D: .; V: TRBV9; DNA: TGTGCCAGCCTAAAAAGACAGCCGAACACTGAAGCTTTCTTT; CDR3: CASLKRQPNTEAFF
length: 17; J: TRBJ2-1; size: .; D: TRBD2; V: TRBV24-1; DNA: TGTGCCACCAGTGATCCCACTAGCGGTAGCTCCTACAATGAGCAGTTCTTC; CDR3: CATSDPTSGSSYNEQFF
length: 15; J: TRBJ1-1; size: once; D: TRBD1; V: TRBV5-1; DNA: TGCGCCAGCAGCTTGTTAACAGGGGGCGACACTGAAGCTTTCTTT; CDR3: CASSLLTGGDTEAFF